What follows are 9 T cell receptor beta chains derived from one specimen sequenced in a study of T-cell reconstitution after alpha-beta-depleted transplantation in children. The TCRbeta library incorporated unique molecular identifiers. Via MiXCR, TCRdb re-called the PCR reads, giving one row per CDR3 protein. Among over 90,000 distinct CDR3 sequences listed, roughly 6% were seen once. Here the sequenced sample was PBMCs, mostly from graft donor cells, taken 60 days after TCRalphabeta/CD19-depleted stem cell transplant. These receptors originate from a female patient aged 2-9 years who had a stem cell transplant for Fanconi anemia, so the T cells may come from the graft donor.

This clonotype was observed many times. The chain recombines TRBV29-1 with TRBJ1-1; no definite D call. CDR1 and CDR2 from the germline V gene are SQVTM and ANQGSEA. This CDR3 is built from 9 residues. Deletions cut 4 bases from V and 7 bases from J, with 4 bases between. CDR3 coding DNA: TGCAGCGTTGCGGGTGAAGCTTTCTTT. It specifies CSVAGEAFF. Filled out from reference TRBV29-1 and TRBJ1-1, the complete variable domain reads SAVISQKPSRDICQRGTSLTIQCQVDSQVTMMFWYRQQPGQSLTLIATANQGSEATYESGFVIDKFPISRPNLTFSTLTVSNMSPEDSSIYLCSVAGEAFFGQGTRLTVV.

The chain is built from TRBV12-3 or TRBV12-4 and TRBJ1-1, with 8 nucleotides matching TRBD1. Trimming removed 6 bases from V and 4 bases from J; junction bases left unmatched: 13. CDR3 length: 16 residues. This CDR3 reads CASSHLDREGPTEAFF. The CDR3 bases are TGTGCCAGCAGCCACTTGGACAGGGAGGGACCCACTGAAGCTTTCTTT.

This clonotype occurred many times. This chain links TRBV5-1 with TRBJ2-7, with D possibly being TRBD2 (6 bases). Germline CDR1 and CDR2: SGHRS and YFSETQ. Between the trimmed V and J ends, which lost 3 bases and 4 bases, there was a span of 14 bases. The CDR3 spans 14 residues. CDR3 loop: CASSWDSPDYEQYF. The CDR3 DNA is TGCGCCAGCAGCTGGGACTCACCCGATTACGAGCAGTACTTC.

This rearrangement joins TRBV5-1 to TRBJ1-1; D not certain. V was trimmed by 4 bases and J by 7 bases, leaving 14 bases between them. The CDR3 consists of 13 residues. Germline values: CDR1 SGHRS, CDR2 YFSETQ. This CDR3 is CASSGSEGGEAFF. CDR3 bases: TGCGCCAGCAGCGGATCAGAGGGTGGTGAAGCTTTCTTT. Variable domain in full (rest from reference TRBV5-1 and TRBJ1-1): KAGVTQTPRYLIKTRGQQVTLSCSPISGHRSVSWYQQTPGQGLQFLFEYFSETQRNKGNFPGRFSGRQFSNSRSEMNVSTLELGDSALYLCASSGSEGGEAFFGQGTRLTVV.

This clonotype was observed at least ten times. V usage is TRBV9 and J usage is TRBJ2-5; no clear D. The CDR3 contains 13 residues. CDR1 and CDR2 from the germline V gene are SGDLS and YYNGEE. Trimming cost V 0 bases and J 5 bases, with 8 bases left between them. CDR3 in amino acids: CASSVAVRETQYF. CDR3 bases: TGTGCCAGCAGCGTAGCGGTTAGGGAGACCCAGTACTTC.

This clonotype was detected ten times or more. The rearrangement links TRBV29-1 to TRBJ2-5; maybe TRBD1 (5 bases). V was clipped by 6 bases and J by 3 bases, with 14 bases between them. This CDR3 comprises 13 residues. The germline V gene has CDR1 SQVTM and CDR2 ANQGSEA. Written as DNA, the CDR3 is TGCAGCGTAGGACACAGTTTGGAAGAGACCCAGTACTTC. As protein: CSVGHSLEETQYF.

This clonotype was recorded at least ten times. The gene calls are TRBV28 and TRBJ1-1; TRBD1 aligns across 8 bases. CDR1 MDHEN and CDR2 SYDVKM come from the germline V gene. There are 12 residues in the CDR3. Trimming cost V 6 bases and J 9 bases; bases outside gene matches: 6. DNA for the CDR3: TGTGCCAGCAGCTTACGACAGGGGAAAGCTTTCTTT. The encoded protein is CASSLRQGKAFF. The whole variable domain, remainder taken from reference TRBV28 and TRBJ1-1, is DVKVTQSSRYLVKRTGEKVFLECVQDMDHENMFWYRQDPGLGLRLIYFSYDVKMKEKGDIPEGYSVSREKKERFSLILESASTNQTSMYLCASSLRQGKAFFGQGTRLTVV.

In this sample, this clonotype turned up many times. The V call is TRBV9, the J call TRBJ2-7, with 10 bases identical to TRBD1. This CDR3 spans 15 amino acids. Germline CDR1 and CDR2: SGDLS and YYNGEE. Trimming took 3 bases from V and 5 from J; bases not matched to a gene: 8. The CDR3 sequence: CASSAKGQGNDEQYF. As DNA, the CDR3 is TGTGCCAGCAGCGCCAAGGGACAGGGGAACGACGAGCAGTACTTC.

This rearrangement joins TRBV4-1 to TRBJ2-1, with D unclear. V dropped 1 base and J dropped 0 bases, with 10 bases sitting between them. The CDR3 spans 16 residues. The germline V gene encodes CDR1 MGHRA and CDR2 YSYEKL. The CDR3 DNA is TGCGCCAGCAGCCAAGCAAGAATGAGCTCCTACAATGAGCAGTTCTTC. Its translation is CASSQARMSSYNEQFF.